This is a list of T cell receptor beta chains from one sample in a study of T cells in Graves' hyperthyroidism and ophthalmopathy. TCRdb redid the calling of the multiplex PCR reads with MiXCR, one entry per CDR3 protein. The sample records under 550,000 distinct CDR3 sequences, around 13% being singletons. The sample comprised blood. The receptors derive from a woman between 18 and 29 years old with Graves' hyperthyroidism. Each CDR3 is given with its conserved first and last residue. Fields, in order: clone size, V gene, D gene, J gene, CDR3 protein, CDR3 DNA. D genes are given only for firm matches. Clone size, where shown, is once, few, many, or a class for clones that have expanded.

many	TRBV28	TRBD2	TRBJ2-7	CASSPGTRVPEQYF	TGTGCCAGCAGCCCCGGGACTAGAGTCCCCGAGCAGTACTTC
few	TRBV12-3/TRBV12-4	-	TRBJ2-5	CASSLSAGAQTQYF	TGTGCCAGCAGTTTAAGTGCAGGGGCTCAGACCCAGTACTTC
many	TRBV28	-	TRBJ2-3	CASSLRVDTQYF	TGTGCCAGCAGTTTACGGGTTGATACGCAGTATTTT
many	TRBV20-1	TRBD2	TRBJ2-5	CSARDRSGIQYF	TGCAGTGCTAGAGATCGTAGCGGGATTCAGTACTTC
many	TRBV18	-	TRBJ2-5	CASSPIGETQYF	TGTGCCAGCTCACCTATAGGAGAGACCCAGTACTTC
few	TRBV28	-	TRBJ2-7	CASSLLVDRINFEQYF	TGTGCCAGCAGTTTACTAGTTGACAGAATAAATTTCGAGCAGTACTTC
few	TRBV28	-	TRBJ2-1	CASRAEGETEFF	TGTGCCAGCAGGGCCGAGGGGGAGACCGAGTTCTTC
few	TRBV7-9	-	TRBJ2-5	CATIGLSYQETQYF	TGTGCCACAATAGGGCTTAGCTACCAAGAGACCCAGTACTTC
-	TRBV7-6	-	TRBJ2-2	CASSLVLGGNTGELFF	TGTGCCAGCAGCTTAGTATTGGGGGGGAACACCGGGGAGCTGTTTTTT
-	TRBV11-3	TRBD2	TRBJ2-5	CASSGREHQETQYF	TGTGCCAGCAGCGGGCGGGAGCACCAAGAGACCCAGTACTTC
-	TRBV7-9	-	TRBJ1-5	CASSPRIGEGPARSNQPQHF	TGTGCCAGCAGCCCAAGGATAGGGGAAGGGCCAGCTAGGAGCAATCAGCCCCAGCATTTT
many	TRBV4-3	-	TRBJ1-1	CASSQAQGTMNTEAFF	TGCGCCAGCAGCCAAGCCCAGGGGACTATGAACACTGAAGCTTTCTTT
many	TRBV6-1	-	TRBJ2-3	CASSPLWGWDTDTQYF	TGTGCCAGCTCTCCCCTTTGGGGTTGGGACACAGATACGCAGTATTTT
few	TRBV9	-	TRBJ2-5	CASSVGTGQETQYF	TGTGCCAGCAGCGTAGGGACCGGCCAAGAGACCCAGTACTTC
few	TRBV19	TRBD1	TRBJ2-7	CASSIAGTGSTYEQYF	TGTGCCAGTAGTATAGCTGGGACAGGGAGTACCTACGAGCAGTACTTC
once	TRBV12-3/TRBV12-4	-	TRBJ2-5	CASSHGGIWETQYF	TGTGCCAGCAGCCACGGGGGAATTTGGGAGACCCAGTACTTC
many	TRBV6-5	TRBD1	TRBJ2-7	CASSYLTGDEQYF	TGTGCCAGCAGTTACTTGACAGGGGACGAGCAGTACTTC
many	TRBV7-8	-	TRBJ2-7	CASSLSDKTYEQYF	TGTGCCAGCAGCTTATCGGACAAGACCTACGAGCAGTACTTC
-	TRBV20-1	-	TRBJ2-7	CSARGGHSYEQYF	TGCAGTGCTAGGGGGGGGCACTCCTACGAGCAGTACTTC
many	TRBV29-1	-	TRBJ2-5	CSVTGASGTAGETQYF	TGCAGCGTTACGGGGGCCAGCGGGACGGCCGGGGAGACCCAGTACTTC
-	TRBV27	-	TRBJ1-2	CASSSTGRANYGYTF	TGTGCCAGCAGTTCTACAGGGAGAGCTAACTATGGCTACACCTTC
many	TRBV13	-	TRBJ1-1	CASIKVGGYMNTEAFF	TGTGCCAGCATCAAGGTGGGAGGGTATATGAACACTGAAGCTTTCTTT
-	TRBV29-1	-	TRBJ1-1	CSVVWGAEAFF	TGCAGCGTTGTTTGGGGGGCTGAAGCTTTCTTT
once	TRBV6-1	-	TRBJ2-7	CASTPPGYYEQYF	TGTGCCAGCACCCCACCGGGTTACTACGAGCAGTACTTC
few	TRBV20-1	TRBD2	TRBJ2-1	CSANSGSYNEQFF	TGCAGTGCAAATAGCGGGTCCTACAATGAGCAGTTCTTC
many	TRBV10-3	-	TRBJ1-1	CAISGRQEARTEAFF	TGTGCCATCAGTGGCCGACAGGAGGCACGGACTGAAGCTTTCTTT